This entry features one T cell receptor beta chain sequence. Its cognate antigen is unknown. This sample is drawn from a study of monozygotic twins with inflammatory bowel disease. Study findings and constraints: The authors found no support for a single strong IBD-associated signal or clonotype.

A total RNA quantity of roughly 3,300 ng went into each TCR library. UMIs were attached via template switching, each with a 6-nucleotide sample barcode. TCRdb re-called the 5' RACE reads and gives one entry per CDR3 protein, without DNA. This sample contains roughly 160,000 distinct CDR3 sequences. The sample consisted of blood. The TCR was taken from a human donor with ulcerative colitis or Crohn's disease, or a healthy co-twin of an affected twin (not recorded which).

CDR3 sequence reads: CSASPPTRLNTGELFF. The gene calls are TRBV20-1 and TRBJ2-2; TCRdb's D gene call, TRBD2, goes unchecked for lack of DNA. The CDR3 is 16 amino acids. CDR1 and CDR2 from the germline V gene are DFQATT and SNEGSKA (reference sequence).